These 28 T cell receptor beta chains originate from one sample sequenced in a study of blood T cells in healthy people across ages. The second PCR ran about 7 to 12 cycles with a sample-barcoded 5' primer and J-beta primers. In TCRdb, the 5' RACE reads were re-called with MiXCR into one record per CDR3 protein. The sample gives about 800,000 distinct CDR3 sequences, 46% of which show up once; 15% to 20% is in the top ten. The sequenced sample was blood. The receptor source for this set is a man older than 75 in good health.

The CDR3 loop is CSVEDGTLPSNYGYTF. CDR3 bases: TGCAGCGTTGAAGATGGGACCCTCCCCTCAAACTATGGCTACACCTTC. The rearrangement links TRBV29-1 to TRBJ1-2; a weak D match, TRBD1 (5 bases). Germline V lookup: CDR1 SQVTM, CDR2 ANQGSEA. Trimming cost V 0 bases and J 2 bases, with 16 bases left between them. The CDR3 is 16 residues long.

CDR3 coding DNA: TGTGCCAGCGATCCTCGCGGGGAGTCCTACGAGCAGTACTTC. Residues: CASDPRGESYEQYF. The gene calls are TRBV27 and TRBJ2-7; D may be TRBD2 (6 bases). The V and J ends lost 8 bases and 1 base respectively, with 15 bases between them. Looked up from germline, CDR1 is MNHEY and CDR2 is SMNVEV (reference sequence). The CDR3 is 14 residues long.

The chain combines TRBV6-1 with TRBJ2-7; D tentatively reads TRBD1 or TRBD2 (5 bases each). Trimming removed 7 bases at V and 0 bases at J, with 19 bases between. The V gene's germline CDR1 is MNHNS and CDR2 SASEGT. CDR3 size: 16 residues. CDR3 DNA sequence: TGTGCCAGCACGAAGATCGGGACGGAGAGCTCCTACGAGCAGTACTTC. Translating it yields CASTKIGTESSYEQYF.

This clonotype was seen a few times. The chain combines TRBV5-1 with TRBJ1-4; possible D gene TRBD1, 5 bases. The CDR3 totals 17 residues. Germline CDR1 SGHRS, CDR2 YFSETQ. Trimming stripped 0 bases from V and 10 bases from J, with 22 bases between. For the CDR3, the DNA is TGCGCCAGCAGCTTGGGCGGGGACCCTGCAGTCCGGAGAAAACTGTTTTTT. As protein: CASSLGGDPAVRRKLFF.

The rearrangement links TRBV3-1 to TRBJ2-1; D is undetermined. The germline V and J ends were trimmed by 0 bases and 5 bases, with 14 bases remaining between them. CDR1 is LGHDT and CDR2 is YNNKEL in the germline V gene (reference sequence). The length of the CDR3 is 16 residues. CDR3 region: CASSQDRRPLDNEQFF. For the CDR3, the DNA is TGTGCCAGCAGCCAAGATAGGCGGCCCCTTGACAATGAGCAGTTCTTC.

The chain carries TRBV27 and TRBJ2-7; 7 nucleotides align to TRBD2. With 2 bases clipped from V and 7 bases from J, the junction kept 14 bases outside the gene matches. Per germline, CDR1 MNHEY and CDR2 SMNVEV (reference sequence). This CDR3 has 16 amino acids. The CDR3 reads CASSLKGQGGSNEQYF. As DNA, the CDR3 is TGTGCCAGCAGTTTAAAGGGGCAGGGAGGGTCCAATGAGCAGTACTTC.

For this clonotype: One end of the junction varies from germline; a read error may be responsible. The chain employs TRBV6-6 and TRBJ2-5, with D possibly being TRBD2 (5 bases). The J call may be mistaken, given a closer DNA end match to TRBJ2-7. CDR3 length equals 13 residues. The germline gives CDR1 MNHNY, CDR2 SVGAGI (reference sequence). CDR3 region: CVSSYDYSYEQYF. In DNA form, the CDR3 reads TGTGTCAGCAGTTATGACTATTCCTACGAGCAGTACTTC.

The chain joins TRBV2 to TRBJ2-5; unclear D gene. The J call may be in error: the DNA end matches TRBJ2-4 better. Looked up from germline, CDR1 is SNHLY and CDR2 is FYNNEI. The CDR3 is 15 residues long. DNA for the CDR3: TGTGCCAGCAGGAACGAGCAGCTAGCCAAAAACATTCAGTACTTC. It yields the protein CASRNEQLAKNIQYF.

This clonotype was detected a few times. The chain has TRBV20-1 and TRBJ1-6; 9 bases map to TRBD1. The CDR3 runs 14 residues. Germline CDR1 DFQATT, CDR2 SNEGSKA (reference sequence). V lost 4 bases to trimming and J lost 7 bases; unmatched junction nucleotides: 5. CDR3 DNA sequence: TGCAGTGCTATTACAGGGGGCGAAAATTCACCCCTCCACTTT. It specifies CSAITGGENSPLHF.

V is TRBV6-6 and J is TRBJ2-1, with D tentatively TRBD2 (5 bases). Trimming left V 0 bases short and J 13 bases short, with 16 bases between. This CDR3 has 14 residues. Germline V gene data show CDR1 as MNHNY and CDR2 as SVGAGI (reference sequence). CDR3 DNA sequence: TGTGCCAGCAGTTACTCCCTCCGTGGAGCGGTTCAGTTCTTC. This codes for CASSYSLRGAVQFF.

The chain's CDR3 is CASSFSTAYEQYF. DNA for the CDR3: TGTGCCAGCAGCTTCTCAACCGCCTACGAGCAGTACTTC. This chain links TRBV13 with TRBJ2-7, with D unresolved. Germline V gene sequence: CDR1 PRHDT, CDR2 FYEKMQ (reference sequence). Deletions cut 3 bases from V and 2 bases from J, with 8 bases between. The CDR3 sequence is 13 residues long.

V gene TRBV27 combines with J gene TRBJ1-2, with 8 bases aligning to TRBD1. This CDR3 is 14 amino acids long. Per the germline V gene, CDR1 is MNHEY and CDR2 is SMNVEV (reference sequence). J gave up 4 bases and V 4 bases, and 5 bases lay outside the gene matches. CDR3 loop: CASSYSTGAYGYTF. CDR3 DNA sequence: TGTGCCAGCAGTTACTCGACAGGGGCCTATGGCTACACCTTC.

This clonotype was seen a handful of times. The chain is built from TRBV9 and TRBJ2-7; D is possibly TRBD2 (6 bases). The V gene lost 0 bases and the J gene lost 4 bases, with 11 bases spanning the gap. CDR1 and CDR2 from the germline V gene are SGDLS and YYNGEE. The CDR3 contains 14 residues. In DNA, the CDR3 is TGTGCCAGCAGCGTAGACGGGAGAGAATACGAGCAGTACTTC. Its protein is CASSVDGREYEQYF.

The V call is TRBV3-1, the J call TRBJ1-2, with D tentatively TRBD1 (5 bases). The germline V and J ends were trimmed by 2 bases and 1 base, with 11 bases remaining between them. CDR1 LGHDT and CDR2 YNNKEL come from the germline V gene (reference sequence). The length of the CDR3 is 15 residues. The CDR3 is CASSQTGDGNYGYTF. The CDR3 DNA sequence: TGTGCCAGCAGCCAAACCGGGGACGGTAACTATGGCTACACCTTC.

Here the CDR3 reads CASSSHRRGQGNEQYF. The CDR3 DNA reads as TGTGCCAGCAGCTCCCATCGGAGGGGACAGGGCAATGAGCAGTACTTC. The chain recombines TRBV21-1 with TRBJ2-7; TRBD1 is taken as the D call from the table, unchecked against the DNA. TRBV21-1 is labeled a pseudogene. CDR3 length: 16 amino acids.

The V call is TRBV28, the J call TRBJ2-5; the D is unclear. The DNA matches TRBJ2-4 better at its end, which makes the J call doubtful. CDR3 length: 14 amino acids. The germline CDR1 and CDR2 sequences are MDHEN and SYDVKM. DNA of the CDR3: TGTGCCAGCAGTTTTAGCCAGGACAAAAACATTCAGTACTTC. It codes for CASSFSQDKNIQYF.

V is TRBV27 and J is TRBJ2-1; D is undetermined. The DNA end is a closer match to TRBJ2-7, so the J assignment may be wrong. CDR3 length equals 11 residues. The germline V gene has CDR1 MNHEY and CDR2 SMNVEV (reference sequence). The CDR3 DNA follows: TGTGCCAGCAACTCCTACAATGAGCAGTACTTC. Translating it yields CASNSYNEQYF.

J is TRBJ1-2 and V is TRBV5-1; TRBD1 matches 10 bases. J was trimmed by 6 bases and V by 3 bases; bases with no gene match: 5. CDR3 length equals 14 residues. Germline V CDR1 and CDR2: SGHRS, YFSETQ. The CDR3 DNA reads as TGCGCCAGCAGCTCCGACAGGGGGCTTAATGGCTACACCTTC. Amino acids: CASSSDRGLNGYTF.

This clonotype was seen only a few times. The rearrangement links TRBV20-1 to TRBJ1-2; D is possibly TRBD1 (6 bases). The germline V and J ends were trimmed by 6 bases and 4 bases, with 18 bases remaining between them. Germline V gene data show CDR1 as DFQATT and CDR2 as SNEGSKA (reference sequence). The CDR3 runs to 14 residues. The chain's CDR3 is CSAPNKGGSYGYTF. DNA of the CDR3: TGCAGTGCCCCAAATAAAGGGGGGTCCTATGGCTACACCTTC.

The rearrangement joins TRBV28 to TRBJ2-7; 7 bases match TRBD1. The DNA end is more similar to TRBJ2-5, so the J call may be wrong. This CDR3 is 13 amino acids long. CDR1 and CDR2 from the germline V gene are MDHEN and SYDVKM. CDR3 amino acids: CASSHTGVETQYF. The CDR3, as DNA: TGTGCCAGCAGCCACACAGGGGTAGAGACCCAGTACTTC.

The DNA of the CDR3 is TGTGCCAGCAGCCAAGGCTACTACGAGCAGTACTTC. Protein sequence: CASSQGYYEQYF. The J gene is TRBJ2-7, the V gene TRBV3-1; D unclear. The CDR3 sequence is 12 residues long. Trimming shortened V by 1 base and J by 3 bases, and 4 bases separated the two germline ends. Germline values: CDR1 LGHDT, CDR2 YNNKEL (reference sequence).

Only a few counts were recorded for this clonotype. The CDR3 nucleotides are TGTGCCAGCAGCTTACGTCCCGGGACACCCTGGTCTAGCGGAGGAGCCAAAAACATTCAGTACTTC. Translating gives CASSLRPGTPWSSGGAKNIQYF. The V and J genes are TRBV9 and TRBJ2-4, with D maybe TRBD2 (7 bases). The CDR3 runs to 22 residues. V was shortened by 4 bases and J by 0 bases, with 32 bases between the two germline ends. The germline CDR1 and CDR2 sequences are SGDLS and YYNGEE.

V and J are TRBV6-5 and TRBJ1-2, with 7 bases that match TRBD1. After removal of 6 bases from V and 4 bases from J, the junction contained 14 bases not matched to a gene. Germline V lookup: CDR1 MNHEY, CDR2 SVGAGI. The CDR3 runs to 16 residues. DNA for the CDR3: TGTGCCAGCAGAACCCCGGCCACAGGGGCGTCCTATGGCTACACCTTC. Amino acids: CASRTPATGASYGYTF.

This sequence joins TRBV4-2 and TRBJ2-5, with D perhaps matching TRBD2 (6 bases). The germline V gene has CDR1 LGHNA and CDR2 YNFKEQ. V lost 4 bases, J lost 1 base, and 22 bases lay in between. This CDR3 is 18 amino acids long. CDR3 protein: CASSLVWRWAGLQETQYF. CDR3 sequence (DNA): TGTGCCAGCAGCCTCGTATGGCGTTGGGCGGGACTCCAAGAGACCCAGTACTTC.

This clonotype was detected only once. This rearrangement joins TRBV7-9 to TRBJ2-7, with 8 bases aligning to TRBD2. V lost 6 bases to trimming and J lost 1 base; unmatched junction nucleotides: 2. Germline V gene lookup returns CDR1 SEHNR and CDR2 FQNEAQ (reference sequence). The CDR3 totals 13 residues. The CDR3 reads CASRGTSSYEQYF. As DNA, the CDR3 is TGTGCCAGCAGGGGGACTAGTTCCTACGAGCAGTACTTC.

A few counts support this clonotype. This chain uses TRBV20-1 with TRBJ2-5; 11 bases align to TRBD2. Germline CDR1 is DFQATT and CDR2 is SNEGSKA (reference sequence). The V gene end was trimmed by 4 bases and the J gene end by 5 bases; junction bases not matched to a gene: 15. CDR3 length equals 17 residues. CDR3 sequence: CSANAGVLAGGWETQYF. In DNA form, the CDR3 reads TGCAGTGCTAACGCGGGGGTCCTAGCGGGAGGTTGGGAGACCCAGTACTTC.

This clonotype was seen only a few times. The chain is built from TRBV20-1 and TRBJ1-5; weak D call: TRBD1 (6 bases). V was shortened by 6 bases and J by 0 bases, with 15 bases between the two germline ends. Per the germline V gene, CDR1 is DFQATT and CDR2 is SNEGSKA (reference sequence). The CDR3 sequence is 15 residues long. For the CDR3, the DNA is TGCAGTGCCACGGGGGGCCCCGGTAGCAATCAGCCCCAGCATTTT. It is translated as CSATGGPGSNQPQHF.

This clonotype was counted only a few times. This rearrangement joins TRBV7-3 to TRBJ2-1; a possible D gene is TRBD2 (7 bases). The CDR3 extends over 15 amino acids. Deletions cut 4 bases from V and 10 bases from J, with 20 bases between. The germline CDR1 and CDR2 sequences are SGHTA and FQGTGA. CDR3 residues: CASSSDGGGGPEQFF. DNA of the CDR3: TGTGCCAGCAGCTCCGATGGGGGAGGGGGACCCGAGCAGTTCTTC.